Below are 26 T cell receptor beta chains sequenced from a single sample in a study of Graves' ophthalmopathy and Graves' hyperthyroidism. Amplification targeted the TCR beta CDR3 regions, with RNA transcripts as the source material. Amplification began with first-round RT-PCR using HTBI primers, then second-round multiplex PCR was performed. TCRdb ran MiXCR on the multiplex PCR reads and lists one entry per CDR3 protein. The sample contains roughly 1.1 million distinct CDR3 sequences, about 38% of which appear only once. Source material: peripheral blood or thyroid tissue (not recorded which). The receptors were sampled from an adult man with Graves' hyperthyroidism.

This clonotype came up many times. The chain has TRBV19 and TRBJ1-1; the D is unclear. Per the germline V gene, CDR1 is LNHDA and CDR2 is SQIVND (reference sequence). V was pared by 10 bases and J by 1 base, with 10 bases between. The CDR3 is made up of 12 amino acids. The CDR3 here is CAIKDPNTEAFF. For the CDR3, the DNA is TGTGCCATCAAAGACCCGAACACTGAAGCTTTCTTT.

This chain joins TRBV20-1 and TRBJ2-7, with 10 positions matching TRBD1. Trimming removed 3 bases from V and 2 bases from J; junction bases left unmatched: 4. The germline gives CDR1 DFQATT, CDR2 SNEGSKA (reference sequence). This CDR3 has 14 residues. CDR3 loop: CSARPGQGTYEQYF. The CDR3 DNA reads TGCAGTGCTAGGCCGGGACAGGGGACCTACGAGCAGTACTTC.

Only a few counts were recorded for this clonotype. The rearrangement uses TRBV7-9 and TRBJ1-3; TRBD1 is a possible D gene (5 bases). The CDR3 consists of 16 residues. Germline CDR1 SEHNR, CDR2 FQNEAQ (reference sequence). The ends were cut back, 6 bases at V and 2 bases at J, with 17 bases in the middle. CDR3 sequence reads: CASSYSIWGTGNTIYF. The CDR3 DNA reads as TGTGCCAGCAGTTACTCTATTTGGGGGACTGGAAACACCATATATTTT.

This clonotype has at least ten counts. The chain joins TRBV4-1 to TRBJ2-7; 8 nucleotides match TRBD1. The ends lost 0 bases at V and 6 bases at J; junction bases unmatched: 4. Germline CDR1 reads MGHRA; CDR2 reads YSYEKL. The CDR3 spans 14 residues. DNA for the CDR3: TGCGCCAGCAGCCAAGACAGGGGGCATGGCGAGCAGTACTTC. It specifies CASSQDRGHGEQYF.

There are many counts of this clonotype. This sequence joins TRBV5-1 and TRBJ2-5, with D unresolved. Germline V CDR1 and CDR2: SGHRS, YFSETQ. V was cut by 4 bases and J by 1 base, with 14 bases left in between. The CDR3 is 15 residues long. The DNA of the CDR3 is TGCGCCAGCAGCCCCGACCGACTGATCCAAGAGACCCAGTACTTC. Residues: CASSPDRLIQETQYF.

In this sample, this clonotype turned up a few times. The CDR3 sequence: CASSPPAGGSIQETQYF. CDR3 coding DNA: TGTGCCAGCTCACCACCCGCGGGCGGGAGTATCCAAGAGACCCAGTACTTC. V usage is TRBV18 and J usage is TRBJ2-5; TRBD2 matches 7 bases. J lost 1 base, V lost 0 bases, and 8 bases had no gene match. The CDR3 runs 17 residues. Germline CDR1 KGHSH, CDR2 LQKENI.

V is TRBV29-1 and J is TRBJ2-1; D gene ambiguous. The CDR3 runs to 14 residues. V shed 6 bases and J shed 6 bases, with 18 bases lying between them. Germline V gene lookup returns CDR1 SQVTM and CDR2 ANQGSEA. The CDR3 DNA is TGCAGCGTCGGAGTAGGGTTTCCGGGCAATGAGCAGTTCTTC. Residues: CSVGVGFPGNEQFF.

CDR3 nucleotides: TGCAGTGCGGAGAGCAGAATAGACTCCTACGAGCAGTACTTC. Residues: CSAESRIDSYEQYF. The chain joins TRBV20-1 to TRBJ2-7, with D unresolved. V lost 6 bases and J 0 bases, leaving 15 bases between the germline ends. CDR3 length: 14 amino acids. Per germline, CDR1 DFQATT and CDR2 SNEGSKA (reference sequence).

This clonotype was counted ten times or more. The rearrangement uses TRBV4-2 and TRBJ1-2; 7 bases map to TRBD1. V was pared by 0 bases and J by 7 bases, with 2 bases of the junction left unmatched. CDR3 length: 13 amino acids. Germline-derived CDR1 and CDR2 are LGHNA and YNFKEQ. The CDR3 nucleotides are TGTGCCAGCAGCCAAGAGCAGGGGGGTGGCTACACCTTC. Protein: CASSQEQGGGYTF.

The gene calls are TRBV4-1 and TRBJ2-7; 8 bases are a match to TRBD1. The germline V gene has CDR1 MGHRA and CDR2 YSYEKL. The CDR3 has 16 residues. Trimming at V came to 1 base and at J to 2 bases, leaving 7 bases not matched to a gene. The CDR3 reads CASSQGPGQGPYEQYF. CDR3 nucleotide sequence: TGCGCCAGCAGCCAAGGGCCCGGACAGGGCCCCTACGAGCAGTACTTC.

This clonotype was observed many times. The V gene is TRBV10-3, the J gene TRBJ2-7; the D gene is possibly TRBD1 (6 bases). The CDR3 sequence is 16 residues long. The germline V gene encodes CDR1 ENHRY and CDR2 SYGVKD. The V end was cut by 3 bases, the J end by 0 bases, with 15 bases between. Here the CDR3 reads CAISDPGQRSSYEQYF. CDR3 nucleotides: TGTGCCATCAGTGACCCAGGACAGAGGAGCTCCTACGAGCAGTACTTC.

The table lists this clonotype with many counts. V and J are TRBV20-1 and TRBJ1-2, with D possibly being TRBD1 (6 bases). Germline V gene lookup returns CDR1 DFQATT and CDR2 SNEGSKA (reference sequence). The V end was cut by 1 base, the J end by 4 bases, with 13 bases between. The length of the CDR3 is 14 residues. CDR3 sequence (DNA): TGCAGTGCTAGAGTCGGGGGGCGCACCTATGGCTACACCTTC. The encoded protein is CSARVGGRTYGYTF.

In this sample, this clonotype turned up many times. The CDR3 is CASSFDSNTGELFF. DNA for the CDR3: TGTGCCAGCAGTTTTGACAGTAACACCGGGGAGCTGTTTTTT. The chain joins TRBV12-3 or TRBV12-4 to TRBJ2-2; D perhaps matches TRBD1 (5 bases). CDR3 length: 14 amino acids. V lost 3 bases and J lost 2, with 7 bases in between.

A word on this clonotype: One end of the junction is discordant with germline, which a read error may explain. The chain uses TRBV7-9 and TRBJ2-5, with a tentative D call TRBD1 (6 bases). The J call may not be correct, given that the DNA end is closer to TRBJ2-7. Looked up from germline, CDR1 is SEHNR and CDR2 is FQNEAQ (reference sequence). This CDR3 has 14 amino acids. CDR3 loop: CAGSYTGRSYEQYF. The DNA of the CDR3 is TGTGCCGGCAGCTATACAGGGCGCTCCTACGAGCAGTACTTC.

The chain uses TRBV7-8 and TRBJ2-2, with D perhaps TRBD2 (5 bases). V was clipped by 1 base and J by 0 bases, with 9 bases between them. Per the germline V gene, CDR1 is SGHVS and CDR2 is FQNEAQ. This CDR3 region has 16 residues. The CDR3: CASSLVRAANTGELFF. The CDR3 DNA reads TGTGCCAGCAGCTTAGTGAGGGCAGCGAACACCGGGGAGCTGTTTTTT. The entire variable domain, with the rest obtained from reference TRBV7-8 and TRBJ2-2, is as follows: GAGVSQSPRYKVAKRGQDVALRCDPISGHVSLFWYQQALGQGPEFLTYFQNEAQLDKSGLPSDRFFAERPEGSVSTLKIQRTQQEDSAVYLCASSLVRAANTGELFFGEGSRLTVL.

The rearrangement links TRBV29-1 to TRBJ2-5; D is uncertain. The CDR3 has 12 residues. V lost 4 bases and J 5 bases, leaving 11 bases between the germline ends. CDR1 and CDR2 from the germline V gene are SQVTM and ANQGSEA. CDR3 sequence reads: CSVGSARETQYF. The CDR3 DNA sequence: TGCAGCGTTGGTTCCGCGAGGGAGACCCAGTACTTC.

The chain is built from TRBV7-2 and TRBJ1-5, with 9 bases fitting TRBD1. CDR1 SGHTA and CDR2 FQGNSA come from the germline V gene. The CDR3 covers 14 residues. V lost 5 bases to trimming and J lost 11 bases; unmatched junction nucleotides: 10. CDR3 sequence (DNA): TGTGCCAGCAGCCTCCGGGACAGGGACGAGACCCAGCATTTT. This encodes CASSLRDRDETQHF.

This clonotype was detected ten times or more. V gene TRBV7-2 combines with J gene TRBJ2-7, with 9 positions matching TRBD2. Germline lookup yields CDR1 SGHTA and CDR2 FQGNSA. There are 14 residues in the CDR3. With V trimmed by 5 bases and J by 1 base, 3 bases remained unmatched. The CDR3: CASSRLAASYEQYF. CDR3 bases: TGTGCCAGCAGCCGACTAGCGGCTTCCTACGAGCAGTACTTC. The full variable domain, in which reference TRBV7-2 and TRBJ2-7 provide the parts outside the CDR3, is GAGVSQSPSNKVTEKGKDVELRCDPISGHTALYWYRQSLGQGLEFLIYFQGNSAPDKSGLPSDRFSAERTGGSVSTLTIQRTQQEDSAVYLCASSRLAASYEQYFGPGTRLTVT.

The gene calls are TRBV7-9 and TRBJ1-4; TRBD1 aligns across 8 bases. Losses at the gene ends were 5 bases for V and 5 bases for J; bases not matched to a gene: 4. The germline V gene has CDR1 SEHNR and CDR2 FQNEAQ (reference sequence). The CDR3 covers 14 residues. In DNA form, the CDR3 reads TGTGCCAGCAGCGGAGGACAGGGCAATGAAAAACTGTTTTTT. Translation gives CASSGGQGNEKLFF.

This clonotype was counted at least ten times. The chain has TRBV10-3 and TRBJ2-7; 16 positions agree with TRBD2. The CDR3 covers 16 residues. CDR1 and CDR2 from the germline V gene are ENHRY and SYGVKD. V shed 6 bases and J 5 bases; nucleotides not matched to a gene: 7. This chain's CDR3 is CAIRGTSGGALHEQYF. The CDR3 nucleotides are TGTGCCATCAGAGGGACTAGCGGGGGGGCTCTGCACGAGCAGTACTTC.

The chain carries TRBV9 and TRBJ2-3; weak D call: TRBD2 (6 bases). Germline loops: CDR1 SGDLS, CDR2 YYNGEE. The CDR3 is made up of 16 amino acids. The V gene lost 0 bases and the J gene lost 0 bases, with 11 bases spanning the gap. The CDR3 region is CASSVDAAGSTDTQYF. The CDR3 DNA follows: TGTGCCAGCAGCGTAGATGCGGCGGGGAGCACAGATACGCAGTATTTT.

This clonotype was found many times. The chain links TRBV12-3 or TRBV12-4 to TRBJ1-1, with a tentative D call TRBD1 (6 bases). This CDR3 region has 12 residues. Trimming removed 3 bases at V and 9 bases at J, with 11 bases between. DNA of the CDR3: TGTGCCAGCAGTTTTGGGGACATTCAAGCTTTCTTT. It yields the protein CASSFGDIQAFF.

V gene TRBV24-1 combines with J gene TRBJ2-2, with D perhaps given as TRBD1 or TRBD2 (5 bases each). Trimming left V 1 base short and J 5 bases short, with 10 bases between. Per the germline V gene, CDR1 is KGHDR and CDR2 is SFDVKD. The CDR3 is made up of 15 amino acids. CDR3 loop: CATSDFEGSTGELFF. CDR3 sequence (DNA): TGTGCCACCAGTGATTTTGAGGGGTCGACCGGGGAGCTGTTTTTT.

The table lists this clonotype with many counts. The chain combines TRBV10-2 with TRBJ1-1, with D hard to call. V was shortened by 1 base and J by 7 bases, with 4 bases between the two germline ends. The CDR3 runs 11 residues. The germline V gene has CDR1 WSHSY and CDR2 SAAADI. CDR3 protein: CASSEYVEAFF. The CDR3 nucleotides read TGCGCCAGCAGTGAGTACGTTGAAGCTTTCTTT.

This rearrangement joins TRBV7-2 to TRBJ1-6, with D unclear. The CDR3 is made up of 14 amino acids. CDR1 SGHTA and CDR2 FQGNSA come from the germline V gene. V was cut by 5 bases and J by 7 bases, with 12 bases left in between. In DNA form, the CDR3 reads TGTGCCAGCAGCATATCCGGACCAAATTCACCCCTCCACTTT. Translation gives CASSISGPNSPLHF.

This clonotype was detected once. The chain joins TRBV5-1 to TRBJ2-7, with 8 positions matching TRBD1. This CDR3 contains 15 residues. The V segment lost 3 bases and the J segment 5 bases; nucleotides outside the gene matches: 10. The germline gives CDR1 SGHRS, CDR2 YFSETQ. In DNA form, the CDR3 reads TGCGCCAGCAGCTCCTCCAGGGGGCAGAGGAACGAGCAGTACTTC. Translating gives CASSSSRGQRNEQYF. Using reference TRBV5-1 and TRBJ2-7 for the parts outside the CDR3, the full variable domain is KAGVTQTPRYLIKTRGQQVTLSCSPISGHRSVSWYQQTPGQGLQFLFEYFSETQRNKGNFPGRFSGRQFSNSRSEMNVSTLELGDSALYLCASSSSRGQRNEQYFGPGTRLTVT.